The 30 T cell receptor beta chains below come from one sample, sequenced in a study of shared clonotypes between healthy human individuals. Sequencing used immunoSEQ multiplex PCR; TCRdb keeps in-frame clones, though not all of them. The data show some 2.1 million clones, roughly 94% seen once. The sequencing sample was made of naive CD4+ T cells sorted from blood. Subset: CD45RA+ positively selected. The receptors shown here come from a man between 18 and 35 years old in good health.

This clone was detected only once. The J gene is TRBJ1-1, the V gene TRBV30, with a possible D match to TRBD1 (6 bases). Germline CDR1 GTSNPN, CDR2 SVGIG (reference sequence). The CDR3 loop spans 14 amino acids. Trimming stripped 4 bases from V and 2 bases from J, with 14 bases between. CDR3 residues: CAWNRAGGNTEAFF. CDR3 nucleotide sequence: TGTGCCTGGAATCGCGCGGGGGGCAACACTGAAGCTTTCTTT.

The gene calls are TRBV7-2 and TRBJ1-4; 8 nucleotides line up with TRBD1. The CDR3 is 14 amino acids. CDR1 is SGHTA, CDR2 FQGNSA, per germline. J gave up 3 bases and V 5 bases, and 2 bases lay outside the gene matches. For the CDR3, the DNA is TGTGCCAGCAGCCCGGACAGGGCTAATGAAAAACTGTTTTTT. It is translated as CASSPDRANEKLFF.

The table lists this clone with a count of one. The chain combines TRBV4-1 with TRBJ2-2; 7 bases match TRBD1. CDR3 length: 14 amino acids. The ends lost 4 bases at V and 2 bases at J; junction bases unmatched: 1. Germline CDR1 is MGHRA and CDR2 is YSYEKL. The chain's CDR3 is CASSRDSNTGELFF. CDR3 nucleotide sequence: TGCGCCAGCAGCCGGGACAGCAACACCGGGGAGCTGTTTTTT.

V usage is TRBV10-3 and J usage is TRBJ2-5; D remains ambiguous. Looked up from germline, CDR1 is ENHRY and CDR2 is SYGVKD. Trimming cost V 0 bases and J 4 bases, with 9 bases left between them. This CDR3 contains 14 residues. The CDR3 bases are TGTGCCATCAGTGAGTCCTCCGCTGCAGAGACCCAGTACTTC. Translated, it gives CAISESSAAETQYF.

The chain recombines TRBV6-6 with TRBJ1-4; D not resolved. V lost 7 bases and J lost 0, with 9 bases in between. This CDR3 region has 14 residues. Germline CDR1 MNHNY, CDR2 SVGAGI (reference sequence). The CDR3 DNA reads as TGTGCCAGCATGATTAGGACAACTAATGAAAAACTGTTTTTT. This gives the protein CASMIRTTNEKLFF.

The V gene is TRBV30, the J gene TRBJ2-3; 10 bases align to TRBD2. This CDR3 has 15 residues. Germline V lookup: CDR1 GTSNPN, CDR2 SVGIG (reference sequence). The J segment lost 3 bases and the V segment lost 2 bases, leaving 5 bases of the junction unmatched. CDR3 nucleotide sequence: TGTGCCTGGAGTTTACTAGCGGGGAAGACAGATACGCAGTATTTT. Translation: CAWSLLAGKTDTQYF.

J is TRBJ2-3 and V is TRBV27; D possibly corresponds to TRBD2 (6 bases). V was pared by 5 bases and J by 4 bases, with 19 bases between. CDR3 length equals 16 residues. The germline V gene has CDR1 MNHEY and CDR2 SMNVEV (reference sequence). CDR3 DNA: TGTGCCAGCAGTGTAACCCGGGGGAGAGGAGCAGATACGCAGTATTTT. Protein product: CASSVTRGRGADTQYF.

The chain recombines TRBV5-1 with TRBJ2-3, with 13 bases lining up with TRBD2. The germline gives CDR1 SGHRS, CDR2 YFSETQ. The CDR3 is 15 amino acids. Trimming at V came to 1 base and at J to 10 bases, leaving 6 bases not matched to a gene. The CDR3 reads CASSLTGTSGDAQYF. The CDR3 DNA reads as TGCGCCAGCAGCTTGACCGGGACTAGCGGGGATGCGCAGTATTTT. Drawing the rest from reference TRBV5-1 and TRBJ2-3, the complete variable domain is KAGVTQTPRYLIKTRGQQVTLSCSPISGHRSVSWYQQTPGQGLQFLFEYFSETQRNKGNFPGRFSGRQFSNSRSEMNVSTLELGDSALYLCASSLTGTSGDAQYFGPGTRLTVL.

The V call is TRBV10-3, the J call TRBJ2-2, with 7 bases matching TRBD1. Trimming took 4 bases from V and 0 from J; bases not matched to a gene: 5. CDR3 length: 16 amino acids. Per the germline V gene, CDR1 is ENHRY and CDR2 is SYGVKD. DNA for the CDR3: TGTGCCATCAGTGGGTTGGACAGGACGAACACCGGGGAGCTGTTTTTT. It yields the protein CAISGLDRTNTGELFF.

The V call is TRBV2, the J call TRBJ2-7; 10 bases match TRBD2. This CDR3 region has 17 residues. J was trimmed by 6 bases and V by 0 bases; bases with no gene match: 11. The germline V gene has CDR1 SNHLY and CDR2 FYNNEI. CDR3 in amino acids: CASSEATSGRALREQYF. In nucleotides, the CDR3 is TGTGCCAGCAGTGAAGCTACGAGCGGGAGGGCCCTCCGCGAGCAGTACTTC.

The V gene is TRBV5-4, the J gene TRBJ2-3, with D maybe TRBD2 (6 bases). Trimming removed 5 bases at V and 4 bases at J, with 17 bases between. Germline lookup yields CDR1 SGHNT and CDR2 YYREEE (reference sequence). This CDR3 region has 15 residues. The CDR3 DNA reads as TGTGCCAGCAGTCCCCCGGGACTCCGCCCAGATACGCAGTATTTT. Its translation: CASSPPGLRPDTQYF.

This chain connects TRBV28 to TRBJ2-4; perhaps D is TRBD1 or TRBD2 (7 bases each). V lost 0 bases and J 9 bases, leaving 15 bases between the germline ends. In germline, CDR1 is MDHEN, CDR2 SYDVKM. This CDR3 has 15 amino acids. CDR3 region: CASSLWIGGGSIQYF. CDR3 coding DNA: TGTGCCAGCAGTTTATGGATAGGGGGCGGGAGCATTCAGTACTTC.

This clone has a single count. This chain links TRBV7-9 with TRBJ1-5; weak D call: TRBD1 (5 bases). Trimming shortened V by 4 bases and J by 7 bases, and 11 bases separated the two germline ends. The CDR3 covers 13 residues. The germline CDR1 and CDR2 sequences are SEHNR and FQNEAQ (reference sequence). CDR3 loop: CASSSTALQPQHF. The DNA of the CDR3 is TGTGCCAGCAGCTCGACAGCGTTACAGCCCCAGCATTTT.

The chain is built from TRBV5-1 and TRBJ2-1; 11 bases agree with TRBD2. The J segment lost 3 bases and the V segment lost 1 base, leaving 12 bases of the junction unmatched. CDR1 is SGHRS and CDR2 is YFSETQ in the germline V gene. The CDR3 contains 19 residues. The CDR3 here is CASSLFPGLAVPIYNEQFF. As DNA, the CDR3 is TGCGCCAGCAGCTTGTTTCCGGGACTAGCGGTTCCTATCTACAATGAGCAGTTCTTC.

This rearrangement joins TRBV29-1 to TRBJ2-4; 10 bases fit TRBD1. The germline CDR1 and CDR2 sequences are SQVTM and ANQGSEA. J lost 2 bases, V lost 6 bases, and 4 bases had no gene match. CDR3 length: 14 residues. The CDR3, as DNA: TGCAGCGTCGGGACAGGGGTTTCCAAAAACATTCAGTACTTC. The encoded protein is CSVGTGVSKNIQYF.

The V gene is TRBV10-3, the J gene TRBJ1-1; TRBD1 might be the D (6 bases). Trimming shortened V by 11 bases and J by 5 bases, and 12 bases separated the two germline ends. CDR1 ENHRY and CDR2 SYGVKD come from the germline V gene. The CDR3 loop spans 11 amino acids. The DNA of the CDR3 is TGTGCCGCGAAGGGGGATACTGAAGCTTTCTTT. This encodes CAAKGDTEAFF.

This rearrangement joins TRBV28 to TRBJ1-1; the D is unclear. The germline gives CDR1 MDHEN, CDR2 SYDVKM. The length of the CDR3 is 13 residues. With 6 bases removed from V and 3 bases from J, the gap between germline ends came to 11 bases. CDR3 in DNA: TGTGCCAGCAGACCTACTTGGGACACTGAAGCTTTCTTT. This codes for CASRPTWDTEAFF.

The V gene is TRBV2, the J gene TRBJ2-5; D remains ambiguous. Trimming shortened V by 2 bases and J by 2 bases, and 12 bases separated the two germline ends. Germline CDR1 reads SNHLY; CDR2 reads FYNNEI. This CDR3 contains 15 residues. CDR3 loop: CASSESLREQETQYF. The CDR3 DNA reads TGTGCCAGCAGTGAATCTCTCCGAGAACAAGAGACCCAGTACTTC.

This chain joins TRBV2 and TRBJ1-2; the match to TRBD1 covers 7 bases. V lost 7 bases to trimming and J lost 5 bases; unmatched junction nucleotides: 7. The CDR3 loop spans 13 amino acids. Germline assignment: CDR1 SNHLY and CDR2 FYNNEI. Here the CDR3 DNA reads TGTGCCAGCACAGGGGGGCCCCGATATGGCTACACCTTC. This gives the protein CASTGGPRYGYTF.

The chain has TRBV5-1 and TRBJ2-7; 7 bases match TRBD2. Germline CDR1 reads SGHRS; CDR2 reads YFSETQ. V lost 4 bases to trimming and J lost 2 bases; unmatched junction nucleotides: 3. CDR3 size: 13 residues. The CDR3 here is CASSPGGTYEQYF. Written as DNA, the CDR3 is TGCGCCAGCAGCCCCGGGGGGACCTACGAGCAGTACTTC. Combining the CDR3 with reference TRBV5-1 and TRBJ2-7 gives the whole variable domain KAGVTQTPRYLIKTRGQQVTLSCSPISGHRSVSWYQQTPGQGLQFLFEYFSETQRNKGNFPGRFSGRQFSNSRSEMNVSTLELGDSALYLCASSPGGTYEQYFGPGTRLTVT.

The rearrangement links TRBV2 to TRBJ1-3, with D maybe TRBD1 (5 bases). Deletions cut 6 bases from V and 2 bases from J, with 17 bases between. Germline V CDR1 and CDR2: SNHLY, FYNNEI. The CDR3 has 16 residues. CDR3 loop: CASSLDGGFPGNTIYF. The CDR3, as DNA: TGTGCCAGCAGCCTCGACGGGGGGTTCCCTGGAAACACCATATATTTT.

V and J are TRBV11-2 and TRBJ2-5, with D maybe TRBD1 (6 bases). V was shortened by 0 bases and J by 2 bases, with 13 bases between the two germline ends. The CDR3 runs 16 residues. Germline V CDR1 and CDR2: SGHAT, FQNNGV. CDR3 residues: CASSLDRGQTQETQYF. CDR3 DNA: TGTGCCAGCAGCTTAGATCGTGGACAGACGCAAGAGACCCAGTACTTC.

This clone was counted once. This sample also contains other DNA sequences that code for the same CDR3. The chain uses TRBV18 and TRBJ2-7; the D gene is possibly TRBD2 (6 bases). Per germline, CDR1 KGHSH and CDR2 LQKENI. The CDR3 consists of 14 residues. Trimming shortened V by 3 bases and J by 2 bases, and 11 bases separated the two germline ends. The CDR3 protein is CASSPGRNTYEQYF. The DNA for the CDR3 is TGTGCCAGCTCACCTGGGAGGAATACCTACGAGCAGTACTTC.

The rearrangement links TRBV10-3 to TRBJ1-1, with a tentative D call TRBD1 (5 bases). The germline V gene encodes CDR1 ENHRY and CDR2 SYGVKD. V lost 4 bases and J lost 7, with 13 bases in between. CDR3 size: 13 residues. Here the CDR3 DNA reads TGTGCCATCAGTGTTTTCACGGGGGGTGAAGCTTTCTTT. The encoded protein is CAISVFTGGEAFF.

The chain is built from TRBV6-1 and TRBJ1-3, with unresolved D. The CDR3 is made up of 14 amino acids. Per germline, CDR1 MNHNS and CDR2 SASEGT. The germline V and J ends were trimmed by 0 bases and 3 bases, with 6 bases remaining between them. The CDR3 sequence: CASSEASGGNTIYF. The CDR3 DNA follows: TGTGCCAGCAGTGAAGCGTCGGGTGGAAACACCATATATTTT.

V usage is TRBV7-2 and J usage is TRBJ2-7, with D uncertain. Germline CDR1 and CDR2: SGHTA and FQGNSA. The V end lost 3 bases, the J end lost 2 bases, and 11 bases lay between the germline ends. The CDR3 runs 14 residues. The CDR3 coding sequence is TGTGCCAGCAGCTTTTTTGCAGGTCCCTACGAGCAGTACTTC. This translates into CASSFFAGPYEQYF.

The chain's CDR3 is CASRGGQGTYEQYF. For the CDR3, the DNA is TGTGCCAGCAGGGGTGGGCAGGGCACCTACGAGCAGTACTTC. The chain couples TRBV6-6 to TRBJ2-7, with TRBD1 as a possible D gene (5 bases). Germline-derived CDR1 and CDR2 are MNHNY and SVGAGI (reference sequence). The V gene lost 6 bases and the J gene lost 2 bases, with 14 bases spanning the gap. This CDR3 has 14 amino acids.

The rearrangement uses TRBV30 and TRBJ1-2; 7 bases are a match to TRBD1. With 3 bases clipped from V and 8 bases from J, the junction kept 6 bases outside the gene matches. This CDR3 is built from 12 residues. Germline V gene sequence: CDR1 GTSNPN, CDR2 SVGIG (reference sequence). The CDR3: CAWRQTGWGYTF. For the CDR3, the DNA is TGTGCCTGGAGGCAGACAGGGTGGGGCTACACCTTC.

The chain has TRBV28 and TRBJ1-2; no clear D. CDR1 and CDR2 (germline): MDHEN, SYDVKM. This CDR3 comprises 16 residues. V gave up 3 bases and J gave up 1 base, with 15 bases separating them. The CDR3 sequence: CASSLEALGFNYGYTF. The CDR3, as DNA: TGTGCCAGCAGTTTGGAAGCCCTGGGATTTAACTATGGCTACACCTTC.

V usage is TRBV9 and J usage is TRBJ2-3; no clear D gene. Germline V gene lookup returns CDR1 SGDLS and CDR2 YYNGEE. The CDR3 runs to 16 residues. The V gene lost 0 bases and the J gene lost 0 bases, with 11 bases spanning the gap. In nucleotides, the CDR3 is TGTGCCAGCAGCGTAGGGCTAGACGGCAGCACAGATACGCAGTATTTT. Translation gives CASSVGLDGSTDTQYF. The entire variable domain, with the rest obtained from reference TRBV9 and TRBJ2-3, is as follows: DSGVTQTPKHLITATGQRVTLRCSPRSGDLSVYWYQQSLDQGLQFLIQYYNGEERAKGNILERFSAQQFPDLHSELNLSSLELGDSALYFCASSVGLDGSTDTQYFGPGTRLTVL.